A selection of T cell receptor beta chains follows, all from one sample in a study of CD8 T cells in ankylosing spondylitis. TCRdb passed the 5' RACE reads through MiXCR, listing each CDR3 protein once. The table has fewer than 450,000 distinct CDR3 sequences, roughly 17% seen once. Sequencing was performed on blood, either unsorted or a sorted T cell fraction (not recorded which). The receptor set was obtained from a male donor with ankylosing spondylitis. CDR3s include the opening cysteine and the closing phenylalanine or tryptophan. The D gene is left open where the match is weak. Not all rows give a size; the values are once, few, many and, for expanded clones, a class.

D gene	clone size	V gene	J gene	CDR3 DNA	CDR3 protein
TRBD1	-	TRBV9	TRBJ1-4	TGTGCCAGCAGCGTAGGGGGGACAGGCTTTGGGGAAAAACTGTTTTTT	CASSVGGTGFGEKLFF
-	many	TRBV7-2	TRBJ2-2	TGTGCCAGCAGGGTCTCAGCAGACACCGGGGAGCTGTTTTTT	CASRVSADTGELFF
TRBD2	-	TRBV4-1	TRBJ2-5	TGCGCCAGCAGCCAACAGAATGCCGGGACTAAACGGTACCAAGAGACCCAGTACTTC	CASSQQNAGTKRYQETQYF
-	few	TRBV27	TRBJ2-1	TGTGCCAGCAGTTTACGCGGCCGAACCTACAATGAGCAGTTCTTC	CASSLRGRTYNEQFF
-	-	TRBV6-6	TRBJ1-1	TGTGCCAGCAGTTACGCCCCTGAAGCTTTCTTT	CASSYAPEAFF
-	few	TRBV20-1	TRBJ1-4	TGCAGTGCTGGGGTAGTTTCGGATGAAAAACTGTTTTTT	CSAGVVSDEKLFF
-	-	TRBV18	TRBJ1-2	TGTGCCAGCTCACCGGGGCTAGGCTACACCTTC	CASSPGLGYTF
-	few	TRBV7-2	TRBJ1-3	TGTGCCAGCAGCTCAGAACCGACTGGAAACACCATATATTTT	CASSSEPTGNTIYF
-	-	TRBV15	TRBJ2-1	TGTGCCACCAGTCATCAAGCAAGACACAATGAGCAGTTCTTC	CATSHQARHNEQFF
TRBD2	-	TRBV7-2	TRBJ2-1	TGTGCCAGCAGCTTATCGCTAGCGGCCCTCTCCTACAATGAGCAGTTCTTC	CASSLSLAALSYNEQFF
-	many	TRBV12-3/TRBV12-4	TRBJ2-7	TGTGCCAGCAGTTTACGTGGTAACGAGCAGTACTTC	CASSLRGNEQYF
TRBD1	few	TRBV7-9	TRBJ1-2	TGTGCCAGCAGTTTGAGACAGGGTCCCTATGGCTACACCTTC	CASSLRQGPYGYTF
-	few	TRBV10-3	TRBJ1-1	TGTGCCATCAGTGAGAGGGTGGACACTGAAGCTTTCTTT	CAISERVDTEAFF
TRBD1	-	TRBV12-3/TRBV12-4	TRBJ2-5	TGTGCCAGCAGACGGGACAGCCCCCAGGAGACCCAGTACTTC	CASRRDSPQETQYF
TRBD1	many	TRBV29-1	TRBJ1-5	TGCAGCGTTATGGTAGGGACAGATTTCAATCAGCCCCAGCATTTT	CSVMVGTDFNQPQHF
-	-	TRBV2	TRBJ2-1	TGTGCCAGCAGTGACACCGAGTCCTCCTACAATGAGCAGTTCTTC	CASSDTESSYNEQFF
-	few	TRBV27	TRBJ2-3	TGTGCCAGCAGTTCGTCTGCCCCGAGGGGCACAGATACGCAGTATTTT	CASSSSAPRGTDTQYF